Detailed here is one T cell receptor beta chain. TCRdb's table, derived via immunoSEQ multiplex PCR, lists solely in-frame clones and lacks some. The sample includes 57,000 or so clones, almost 90% of them seen just once. This sample was taken from a study of control samples from healthy donors and cancer patients. The TCR originated in a man between 60 and 75 years old with colorectal cancer. Source material: PBMCs.

The CDR3 sequence: CASNVAGRKFF. In nucleotides, the CDR3 is TGTGCCAGCAATGTCGCAGGGCGGAAATTCTTC. This sequence joins TRBV2 and TRBJ2-1, with a tentative D call TRBD1 (5 bases). Germline V gene lookup returns CDR1 SNHLY and CDR2 FYNNEI. There are 11 residues in the CDR3. Trimming removed 7 bases at V and 16 bases at J, with 17 bases between.